A single sample is the source of the 9 T cell receptor beta chains below, sequenced in a study of CXCR3-negative and CXCR3-positive naive CD8 T cells. The study made its TRB cDNA libraries by 5' RACE, adding UMI labels. Reprocessing the 5' RACE reads, TCRdb reports a single entry for every CDR3 protein and omits DNA. This table lists roughly 71,000 distinct CDR3 sequences. The sample consisted of naive CXCR3- CD8+ T cells from blood. The subset is: CD45RO-CCR7+CD27+CD95- naive CD8+ T cells lacking CXCR3 (TNR3-). These receptors were taken from a human donor in good health. Some clones in this sample may be carry-over from other donors' samples.

This sequence joins TRBV28 and TRBJ1-2; TCRdb picks TRBD1, but there is no DNA to check that call. This CDR3 spans 15 amino acids. Germline V lookup: CDR1 MDHEN, CDR2 SYDVKM. This CDR3 is CASITTLTGDYGYTF.

The chain joins TRBV12-3 or TRBV12-4 to TRBJ2-1; without DNA, the TCRdb call of TRBD2 cannot be checked. The CDR3 runs to 12 residues. CDR3: CASTSPPKRGIF.

The chain recombines TRBV9 with TRBJ2-7; the TCRdb call, TRBD2, lacks DNA for checking. The CDR3 covers 14 residues. Germline CDR1 reads SGDLS; CDR2 reads YYNGEE. CDR3: CASSLTSSPYEQYF.

This chain uses TRBV7-9 with TRBJ1-1. Germline V CDR1 and CDR2: SEHNR, FQNEAQ (reference sequence). The CDR3 consists of 14 residues. The CDR3 is CASSLSQASTEAFF.

V usage is TRBV7-9 and J usage is TRBJ1-1. CDR1 and CDR2 from the germline V gene are SEHNR and FQNEAQ (reference sequence). CDR3 length: 13 residues. This CDR3 is CASSHEDGPEAFF.

The J gene is TRBJ2-7, the V gene TRBV29-1; the TCRdb D gene call, TRBD1, has no DNA to confirm it. The CDR3 loop spans 14 amino acids. The germline gives CDR1 SQVTM, CDR2 ANQGSEA. CDR3 amino acids: CSVEGGTDSYEQYF.

V is TRBV6-1 and J is TRBJ2-7; TCRdb's D call, TRBD2, is unchecked because there is no DNA. CDR1 MNHNS and CDR2 SASEGT come from the germline V gene. The CDR3 runs to 16 residues. CDR3 sequence: CASSGPLILATYEQYF.

The gene calls are TRBV29-1 and TRBJ1-5; absent DNA, TCRdb's TRBD1 call cannot be checked. The CDR3 consists of 14 residues. The germline V gene has CDR1 SQVTM and CDR2 ANQGSEA. The chain's CDR3 is CSVAQGYGNQPQHF.

The chain recombines TRBV6-2 or TRBV6-3 with TRBJ2-5; TCRdb's D gene call, TRBD2, goes unchecked for lack of DNA. CDR1 is MNHEY and CDR2 is SVGEGT in the germline V gene. There are 14 residues in the CDR3. The CDR3 reads CASSGTSGQETQYF.